This T cell receptor (beta chain) stems from a study of CD8 T cells in Susac syndrome. Study summary: Patients with Susac syndrome were therapy-naive, treated with corticosteroids, or treated with intravenous immunoglobulin alone when blood was collected.

When the RNA was reverse transcribed, random hexamers were used with an input of roughly 0.45 to 1 ug. TCRdb ran MiXCR on the immunoSEQ multiplex PCR reads and lists one entry per CDR3 protein. The data show about 150,000 distinct CDR3 sequences, around 95% seen once. This CDR3 region has 12 residues. V lost 5 bases, J lost 5 bases, and 12 bases lay in between. CDR1 is SQVTM, CDR2 ANQGSEA, per germline. Sequencing was done on a sample of CD4+ T cells from PBMCs. The sequence was collected from a human donor with Susac syndrome. The chain carries TRBV29-1 and TRBJ2-5, with D tentatively TRBD2 (7 bases). In DNA, the CDR3 is TGCAGCGTTCGGGGGGCGACGGAGACCCAGTACTTC. Translation: CSVRGATETQYF. Combining the CDR3 with reference TRBV29-1 and TRBJ2-5 gives the whole variable domain SAVISQKPSRDICQRGTSLTIQCQVDSQVTMMFWYRQQPGQSLTLIATANQGSEATYESGFVIDKFPISRPNLTFSTLTVSNMSPEDSSIYLCSVRGATETQYFGPGTRLLVL.